This T cell receptor beta chain was captured in a study of CD8 T cells in ankylosing spondylitis. Germline values: CDR1 MNHEY, CDR2 SVGAGI. The V and J ends lost 2 bases and 8 bases, in that order; junction bases with no gene match: 6. The CDR3 has 14 residues. Study results and limitations: Made up of fewer than 10 highly homologous variants, a TCR beta motif appeared characteristic of ankylosing spondylitis blood.

This clonotype appeared once. The antigen remains undetermined. A quantitative 5'-RACE method, one with molecular barcodes, was used to make TCR beta libraries. TCRdb independently ran MiXCR on the 5' RACE reads; one entry per CDR3 protein. The repertoire holds about 240,000 distinct CDR3 sequences, with about 10% as singletons. Sequencing was performed on blood, either unsorted or a sorted T cell fraction (not recorded which). The chain couples TRBV6-5 to TRBJ2-4, with 7 bases identical to TRBD1. This receptor was obtained from a male donor with ankylosing spondylitis or in good health (not recorded which). The DNA for the CDR3 is TGTGCCAGCAGTTACGGGACAGATGGGGACATTCAGTACTTC. Its protein product is CASSYGTDGDIQYF.